The 31 T cell receptor beta chains below come from one sample, sequenced in a study of graft-versus-host responses after intestinal transplantation. The table came from immunoSEQ multiplex PCR; TCRdb's copy has only in-frame clones and leaves some out. This table holds around 23,000 clones, around 94% found once. The source material was PBMCs, sampled more than 29 days after intestinal transplant. The receptor set was obtained from a human patient who received an intestinal transplant, so some T cells may come from the graft donor.

The chain couples TRBV2 to TRBJ1-3; D not certain. The CDR3 runs 16 residues. Per germline, CDR1 SNHLY and CDR2 FYNNEI. The V and J ends lost 6 bases and 4 bases respectively, with 19 bases between them. CDR3 nucleotides: TGTGCCAGCAGCCCCCAAGCAGAGGGATGGGGAAACACCATATATTTT. Residues: CASSPQAEGWGNTIYF.

The rearrangement uses TRBV28 and TRBJ2-7, with unresolved D. Germline-derived CDR1 and CDR2 are MDHEN and SYDVKM. The CDR3 is 14 amino acids. V gave up 2 bases and J gave up 3 bases, with 11 bases separating them. CDR3 sequence reads: CASSLAYAGYEQYF. In DNA form, the CDR3 reads TGTGCCAGCAGTTTAGCATACGCCGGCTACGAGCAGTACTTC.

V usage is TRBV27 and J usage is TRBJ2-3; TRBD2 agrees at 8 bases. The trim removed 10 bases at V and 7 bases at J, leaving 19 bases unmatched. The CDR3 totals 16 residues. Germline V gene sequence: CDR1 MNHEY, CDR2 SMNVEV (reference sequence). Here the CDR3 DNA reads TGTGCCACATACTCCCCCGGCGGGGGGAATAAAAATACGCAGTATTTT. Protein: CATYSPGGGNKNTQYF.

The chain employs TRBV5-1 and TRBJ2-7; tentatively, D is TRBD1 or TRBD2 (5 bases each). V was trimmed by 7 bases and J by 4 bases, leaving 18 bases between them. The CDR3 covers 14 residues. The germline gives CDR1 SGHRS, CDR2 YFSETQ. CDR3 nucleotides: TGCGCCAGCGCCTGGGGCGGAGGCTTTTACGAGCAGTACTTC. This sequence encodes CASAWGGGFYEQYF.

This chain uses TRBV19 with TRBJ2-5; D is unclear. This CDR3 region has 12 residues. Germline loops: CDR1 LNHDA, CDR2 SQIVND (reference sequence). V was clipped by 6 bases and J by 5 bases, with 10 bases between them. CDR3 region: CASRDPSETQYF. The CDR3 DNA follows: TGTGCCAGTAGAGACCCCAGTGAGACCCAGTACTTC. Combining the CDR3 with reference TRBV19 and TRBJ2-5 gives the whole variable domain DGGITQSPKYLFRKEGQNVTLSCEQNLNHDAMYWYRQDPGQGLRLIYYSQIVNDFQKGDIAEGYSVSREKKESFPLTVTSAQKNPTAFYLCASRDPSETQYFGPGTRLLVL.

The chain recombines TRBV5-1 with TRBJ2-7; D remains unclear. V lost 4 bases and J 3 bases, leaving 17 bases between the germline ends. CDR3 length: 15 residues. The germline CDR1 and CDR2 sequences are SGHRS and YFSETQ. CDR3 in DNA: TGCGCCAGCAGCCTTGAAGGTTTACACAGCTACGAGCAGTACTTC. This codes for CASSLEGLHSYEQYF. Full variable domain (rest looked up from reference TRBV5-1 and TRBJ2-7): KAGVTQTPRYLIKTRGQQVTLSCSPISGHRSVSWYQQTPGQGLQFLFEYFSETQRNKGNFPGRFSGRQFSNSRSEMNVSTLELGDSALYLCASSLEGLHSYEQYFGPGTRLTVT.

This chain joins TRBV7-6 and TRBJ1-1, with unresolved D. The CDR3 is 15 amino acids. Trimming stripped 0 bases from V and 0 bases from J, with 8 bases between. Germline CDR1 is SGHVS and CDR2 is FNYEAQ. The CDR3: CASSLARGMNTEAFF. CDR3 coding DNA: TGTGCCAGCAGCTTAGCCCGGGGAATGAACACTGAAGCTTTCTTT. Filled out from reference TRBV7-6 and TRBJ1-1, the complete variable domain reads GAGVSQSPRYKVTKRGQDVALRCDPISGHVSLYWYRQALGQGPEFLTYFNYEAQQDKSGLPNDRFSAERPEGSISTLTIQRTEQRDSAMYRCASSLARGMNTEAFFGQGTRLTVV.

The V call is TRBV11-2, the J call TRBJ2-7; D is ambiguous. The germline CDR1 and CDR2 sequences are SGHAT and FQNNGV. V lost 0 bases to trimming and J lost 7 bases, with 10 bases between them. CDR3 length: 13 amino acids. The CDR3 DNA reads TGTGCCAGCAGCTTAGATCTCAGTGGGGAGCAGTACTTC. Its translation: CASSLDLSGEQYF.

The chain joins TRBV7-3 to TRBJ1-1; D might be TRBD1 (6 bases). V was cut by 4 bases and J by 8 bases, with 14 bases left in between. This CDR3 is built from 13 residues. Germline lookup yields CDR1 SGHTA and CDR2 FQGTGA. CDR3 nucleotides: TGTGCCAGCAGCTCCTATGGGAGGGGGGAAGCTTTCTTT. This sequence encodes CASSSYGRGEAFF.

This sequence joins TRBV27 and TRBJ2-7, with D perhaps TRBD1 or TRBD2 (5 bases each). There are 15 residues in the CDR3. Germline V gene data show CDR1 as MNHEY and CDR2 as SMNVEV (reference sequence). The V and J ends lost 8 bases and 0 bases respectively, with 17 bases between them. In DNA, the CDR3 is TGTGCCAGCCGGGACCTCCCGGAGAACTCCTACGAGCAGTACTTC. Its translation is CASRDLPENSYEQYF.

The chain has TRBV28 and TRBJ2-1; D is unresolved. The germline CDR1 and CDR2 sequences are MDHEN and SYDVKM. This CDR3 spans 10 amino acids. Trimming left V 5 bases short and J 10 bases short, with 6 bases between. The CDR3: CASSHEEQFF. Here the CDR3 DNA reads TGTGCCAGCAGTCATGAGGAGCAGTTCTTC.

This clone was observed a single time. The chain recombines TRBV29-1 with TRBJ1-2; a possible D gene is TRBD1 (5 bases). The CDR3 totals 12 residues. V lost 4 bases and J lost 3, with 9 bases in between. Germline V gene sequence: CDR1 SQVTM, CDR2 ANQGSEA. The CDR3 protein is CSVVEGDYGYTF. The CDR3, as DNA: TGCAGCGTTGTGGAAGGGGACTATGGCTACACCTTC.

The V gene is TRBV28, the J gene TRBJ2-1, with D perhaps matching TRBD2 (5 bases). Germline lookup yields CDR1 MDHEN and CDR2 SYDVKM. There are 12 residues in the CDR3. The ends were cut back, 6 bases at V and 7 bases at J, with 10 bases in the middle. Here the CDR3 reads CASSLRGNEQFF. CDR3 coding DNA: TGTGCCAGCAGCCTCCGGGGAAATGAGCAGTTCTTC.

V usage is TRBV28 and J usage is TRBJ2-1, with D unclear. The germline CDR1 and CDR2 sequences are MDHEN and SYDVKM. This CDR3 spans 15 amino acids. V was cut by 2 bases and J by 0 bases, with 8 bases left in between. The CDR3 reads CASSLNHHSYNEQFF. The DNA of the CDR3 is TGTGCCAGCAGTTTAAATCATCACTCCTACAATGAGCAGTTCTTC.

The chain employs TRBV11-1 and TRBJ2-1; 7 positions match TRBD1. The CDR3 consists of 15 residues. V lost 2 bases and J lost 8; bases outside the gene matches: 9. Germline V CDR1 and CDR2: SGHAT, FQDESV (reference sequence). The CDR3: CASSLIDRDEDEQFF. For the CDR3, the DNA is TGTGCCAGCAGCTTAATCGACAGGGATGAAGATGAGCAGTTCTTC.

The chain uses TRBV11-2 and TRBJ2-1, with TRBD2 matching 7 bases. Trimming took 1 base from V and 4 from J; bases not matched to a gene: 4. The CDR3 covers 15 residues. Germline CDR1 reads SGHAT; CDR2 reads FQNNGV. The DNA for the CDR3 is TGTGCCAGCAGCTTAGCCAGCGGGGTTTACAATGAGCAGTTCTTC. Translating gives CASSLASGVYNEQFF.

V and J are TRBV27 and TRBJ2-2, with TRBD2 matching over 7 bases. Germline lookup yields CDR1 MNHEY and CDR2 SMNVEV (reference sequence). CDR3 length: 14 amino acids. V gave up 8 bases and J gave up 6 bases; unmatched junction bases: 9. The DNA for the CDR3 is TGTGCCAGCCATCCGGGAGGAGGATCCGGGGAGCTGTTTTTT. It codes for CASHPGGGSGELFF.

This clone was counted a few times. The gene calls are TRBV27 and TRBJ1-2; no definite D call. This CDR3 contains 15 residues. The V gene lost 6 bases and the J gene lost 1 base, with 15 bases spanning the gap. The germline V gene has CDR1 MNHEY and CDR2 SMNVEV (reference sequence). DNA for the CDR3: TGTGCCAGCAGCACATTGCCGGTTGATAACTATGGCTACACCTTC. Amino acid sequence: CASSTLPVDNYGYTF.

The genes are TRBV29-1 and TRBJ1-1, with D perhaps TRBD1 (6 bases). The V and J ends lost 4 bases and 1 base respectively, with 10 bases between them. CDR3 size: 13 residues. The germline V gene has CDR1 SQVTM and CDR2 ANQGSEA. The CDR3 bases are TGCAGCGTTGGCCAGGGGACGAACACTGAAGCTTTCTTT. Protein: CSVGQGTNTEAFF.

The genes are TRBV19 and TRBJ1-1, with a tentative D call TRBD1 (5 bases). The CDR3 contains 21 residues. V lost 5 bases, J lost 4 bases, and 35 bases lay in between. Germline-derived CDR1 and CDR2 are LNHDA and SQIVND (reference sequence). In DNA, the CDR3 is TGTGCCAGTAGTGAAAATTTGGCGGATTGGGGGGACGTGGGGTTGGGCACTGAAGCTTTCTTT. Amino acid sequence: CASSENLADWGDVGLGTEAFF.

The chain combines TRBV19 with TRBJ2-1, with 9 bases aligning to TRBD2. V was clipped by 3 bases and J by 6 bases; unmatched bases: 6. This CDR3 has 15 residues. Per germline, CDR1 LNHDA and CDR2 SQIVND (reference sequence). Written as DNA, the CDR3 is TGTGCCAGTAGTATCGGCGGGAGGGGGGTCAATGAGCAGTTCTTC. Residues: CASSIGGRGVNEQFF.

The V gene is TRBV15, the J gene TRBJ2-5; TRBD2 might be the D (5 bases). Trimming took 5 bases from V and 5 from J, leaving 21 bases between them. The germline V gene encodes CDR1 LNHNV and CDR2 YYDKDF (reference sequence). The CDR3 length is 16 residues. In DNA, the CDR3 is TGTGCCACCAGCTCCACTGACTACGCTTATGGCGAGACCCAGTACTTC. Translated, it gives CATSSTDYAYGETQYF.

V is TRBV4-1 and J is TRBJ1-4, with a possible D match to TRBD1 (5 bases). This CDR3 spans 15 amino acids. Trimming pared 4 bases from V and 5 bases from J, leaving 14 bases between. CDR1 and CDR2 from the germline V gene are MGHRA and YSYEKL. CDR3 residues: CASSPTPGLNEKLFF. CDR3 nucleotides: TGCGCCAGCAGCCCGACCCCAGGGCTGAATGAAAAACTGTTTTTT.

This clone was seen a single time. This rearrangement joins TRBV6-1 to TRBJ1-1, with D maybe TRBD1 (6 bases). The germline V gene has CDR1 MNHNS and CDR2 SASEGT. V was trimmed by 0 bases and J by 0 bases, leaving 20 bases between them. The CDR3 extends over 19 amino acids. CDR3 sequence: CASSEAPGAAVGMNTEAFF. The CDR3, as DNA: TGTGCCAGCAGTGAAGCCCCAGGGGCGGCGGTGGGGATGAACACTGAAGCTTTCTTT.

This rearrangement joins TRBV9 to TRBJ1-1; D not certain. CDR3 length equals 13 residues. Trimming stripped 0 bases from V and 6 bases from J, with 9 bases between. From germline, CDR1 is SGDLS and CDR2 YYNGEE. CDR3 protein: CASSVDGRAEAFF. The CDR3 region has the DNA TGTGCCAGCAGCGTAGATGGAAGGGCTGAAGCTTTCTTT. The variable domain in full, with the rest retrieved from reference TRBV9 and TRBJ1-1, is DSGVTQTPKHLITATGQRVTLRCSPRSGDLSVYWYQQSLDQGLQFLIQYYNGEERAKGNILERFSAQQFPDLHSELNLSSLELGDSALYFCASSVDGRAEAFFGQGTRLTVV.

The chain uses TRBV2 and TRBJ1-2; 7 bases agree with TRBD1. Unmatched junction bases numbered 9, after V lost 5 bases and J lost 0 bases. The CDR3 is 16 amino acids. Germline-derived CDR1 and CDR2 are SNHLY and FYNNEI. The CDR3 protein is CASSPSLGTANYGYTF. The CDR3 nucleotides read TGTGCCAGCAGTCCGTCCCTTGGGACAGCTAACTATGGCTACACCTTC.

The V call is TRBV5-6, the J call TRBJ1-2, with 8 bases identical to TRBD1. CDR1 is SGHDT and CDR2 is YYEEEE in the germline V gene. V lost 0 bases, J lost 4 bases, and 5 bases stayed unmatched. CDR3 length equals 15 residues. CDR3 coding DNA: TGTGCCAGCAGCTTGGCCGCAGGGGGCGGCTATGGCTACACCTTC. Protein sequence: CASSLAAGGGYGYTF. Based on the CDR3 plus reference TRBV5-6 and TRBJ1-2, the full variable domain is DAGVTQSPTHLIKTRGQQVTLRCSPKSGHDTVSWYQQALGQGPQFIFQYYEEEERQRGNFPDRFSGHQFPNYSSELNVNALLLGDSALYLCASSLAAGGGYGYTFGSGTRLTVV.

The chain combines TRBV9 with TRBJ2-1; 11 bases agree with TRBD2. V trimming: 4 bases; J trimming: 1 base; junction bases outside the gene matches: 7. CDR1 is SGDLS and CDR2 is YYNGEE in the germline V gene. This CDR3 is built from 17 residues. CDR3 amino acids: CASSPTRLAGSYNEQFF. CDR3 nucleotide sequence: TGTGCCAGCAGCCCCACTAGACTAGCGGGGTCCTACAATGAGCAGTTCTTC.

This chain connects TRBV27 to TRBJ2-3; 12 bases match TRBD2. Trimming took 5 bases from V and 0 from J; bases not matched to a gene: 12. Germline loops: CDR1 MNHEY, CDR2 SMNVEV (reference sequence). This CDR3 is built from 19 residues. CDR3 protein: CASSGTLAGGPPSTDTQYF. CDR3 bases: TGTGCCAGCAGTGGTACTCTAGCGGGAGGGCCGCCCAGCACAGATACGCAGTATTTT.

The chain employs TRBV5-6 and TRBJ1-1, with TRBD1 as a possible D gene (5 bases). This CDR3 comprises 14 residues. Germline values: CDR1 SGHDT, CDR2 YYEEEE. V lost 4 bases to trimming and J lost 1 base, with 11 bases between them. This CDR3 is CASSHARANTEAFF. Here the CDR3 DNA reads TGTGCCAGCAGCCACGCCAGGGCGAACACTGAAGCTTTCTTT. Based on the CDR3 plus reference TRBV5-6 and TRBJ1-1, the full variable domain is DAGVTQSPTHLIKTRGQQVTLRCSPKSGHDTVSWYQQALGQGPQFIFQYYEEEERQRGNFPDRFSGHQFPNYSSELNVNALLLGDSALYLCASSHARANTEAFFGQGTRLTVV.

On this clone itself: The same CDR3 also results from other DNA sequences found in this sample. V and J are TRBV30 and TRBJ2-6; D unresolved. Trimming cost V 3 bases and J 4 bases, with 7 bases left between them. CDR3 size: 13 residues. Germline V gene data show CDR1 as GTSNPN and CDR2 as SVGIG (reference sequence). CDR3 nucleotides: TGTGCCTGGAGGGGGTGGGGGGCCAACGTCCTGACTTTC. This sequence encodes CAWRGWGANVLTF.